This T cell receptor (beta chain) comes out of a study of cytomegalovirus exposure and HLA in healthy donors. Study details: Membership in the Caucasian-associated ancestry cluster was found for 65% to 85% of 350 to 450 genotyped donors. Study-wide points: Productive rates of about 90% or about 30% were seen for most TCR beta V segments in an earlier analysis. The study listed roughly 160 cytomegalovirus-associated TCR beta chains.

The PCR made use of 60 Vbeta and 13 Jbeta primers. Here immunoSEQ multiplex PCR was the method, and the copy in TCRdb shows in-frame clones only, minus some. The table has about 200,000 clones, over 65% seen once. As concerns this clone: Its cognate antigen is unknown.

CDR1 is MNHEY, CDR2 SVGAGI, per germline. The CDR3 is 14 residues long. V lost 4 bases, J lost 1 base, and 9 bases lay in between. The source material was PBMCs. The V call is TRBV6-5, the J call TRBJ2-3, with D perhaps matching TRBD1 (6 bases). The clonotype originates from a woman aged 25 to 45 in good health and CMV-seronegative. The CDR3 bases are TGTGCCAGCAGTTCACACAGGGGCACAGATACGCAGTATTTT. Translation: CASSSHRGTDTQYF.